These 32 T cell receptor beta chains were all obtained from the same sample, sequenced in a study of blood T cell repertoires in COVID-19. Repertoires were generated with immunoSEQ multiplex PCR, while TCRdb's copy carries only in-frame clones and drops some. Found here are some 110,000 clones, about 83% of them singletons; the top ten hold around 6.6%. Material: peripheral blood. The receptors come from a man aged 65 to 79 with acute or convalescent COVID-19.

This chain joins TRBV5-1 and TRBJ2-1, with 7 bases identical to TRBD2. CDR1 is SGHRS and CDR2 is YFSETQ in the germline V gene. This CDR3 spans 15 amino acids. V was pared by 0 bases and J by 5 bases, with 5 bases of the junction left unmatched. CDR3 sequence (DNA): TGCGCCAGCAGCTTGGTGGCTAGCGGAGACAATGAGCAGTTCTTC. This encodes CASSLVASGDNEQFF.

In this sample, this clone turned up once. The V gene is TRBV2, the J gene TRBJ2-1; a possible D gene is TRBD1 (5 bases). The CDR3 has 14 residues. The V end lost 4 bases, the J end lost 8 bases, and 15 bases lay between the germline ends. The germline V gene has CDR1 SNHLY and CDR2 FYNNEI. CDR3 bases: TGTGCCAGCAGTGTCCAGGGCCCGTGGGATGAGCAGTTCTTC. Translation: CASSVQGPWDEQFF.

The gene calls are TRBV29-1 and TRBJ2-6, with D unresolved. The CDR3 has 13 residues. The V gene lost 5 bases and the J gene lost 0 bases, with 5 bases spanning the gap. Germline V gives CDR1 SQVTM, CDR2 ANQGSEA. The CDR3 DNA is TGCAGCGTTTTAAACTCTGGGGCCAACGTCCTGACTTTC. Protein: CSVLNSGANVLTF.

The J gene is TRBJ1-1, the V gene TRBV19; a possible D gene is TRBD1 (5 bases). Trimming cost V 5 bases and J 2 bases, with 9 bases left between them. Germline V lookup: CDR1 LNHDA, CDR2 SQIVND (reference sequence). The CDR3 has 13 residues. The CDR3 loop is CASSEQENTEAFF. DNA of the CDR3: TGTGCCAGTAGTGAACAGGAAAACACTGAAGCTTTCTTT.

The V call is TRBV19, the J call TRBJ2-3, with 13 bases matching TRBD2. From germline, CDR1 is LNHDA and CDR2 SQIVND (reference sequence). There are 14 residues in the CDR3. V lost 9 bases, J lost 7 bases, and 7 bases stayed unmatched. The CDR3 loop reads CASSLAGGPNTQYF. DNA of the CDR3: TGTGCCAGCTCACTAGCGGGAGGGCCGAATACGCAGTATTTT.

The chain links TRBV19 to TRBJ2-5, with TRBD2 as a possible D gene (7 bases). The V end was cut by 0 bases, the J end by 5 bases, with 16 bases between. Germline loops: CDR1 LNHDA, CDR2 SQIVND (reference sequence). This CDR3 is 16 amino acids long. The CDR3 DNA reads TGTGCCAGTAGTATAGATGCGGGGGCCCCGGGGGAGACCCAGTACTTC. This gives the protein CASSIDAGAPGETQYF.

The chain carries TRBV9 and TRBJ1-6, with D possibly matching TRBD1 (6 bases). V was cut by 0 bases and J by 3 bases, with 10 bases left in between. The V gene's germline CDR1 is SGDLS and CDR2 YYNGEE. The CDR3 sequence is 16 residues long. The CDR3 loop is CASSVADSLYNSPLHF. The CDR3 coding sequence is TGTGCCAGCAGCGTAGCGGACAGTCTCTATAATTCACCCCTCCACTTT.

V and J are TRBV4-1 and TRBJ1-5; D remains ambiguous. CDR1 and CDR2 (germline): MGHRA, YSYEKL. V was clipped by 1 base and J by 5 bases, with 12 bases between them. This CDR3 comprises 15 residues. The chain's CDR3 is CASSQAWASYQPQHF. CDR3 nucleotide sequence: TGCGCCAGCAGCCAAGCTTGGGCCAGTTATCAGCCCCAGCATTTT.

The chain joins TRBV4-3 to TRBJ1-6; TRBD1 agrees at 7 bases. V shed 3 bases and J 7 bases; nucleotides not matched to a gene: 6. Germline CDR1 reads LGHNA; CDR2 reads YSLEER. The CDR3 sequence is 15 residues long. CDR3 nucleotide sequence: TGCGCCAGCAGCCAGAAGGACAGGAACAATTCACCCCTCCACTTT. Protein product: CASSQKDRNNSPLHF.

The V and J genes are TRBV3-1 (or the pseudogene TRBV3-2) and TRBJ1-2; the D gene is possibly TRBD1 (5 bases). Germline-derived CDR1 and CDR2 are LGHDT and YNNKEL (reference sequence). CDR3 length: 15 residues. Trimming removed 0 bases from V and 8 bases from J, with 16 bases in between. CDR3 DNA sequence: TGTGCCAGCAGCCAAGATTATCTGGGATGGGGCGGCTACACCTTC. Encoded protein: CASSQDYLGWGGYTF.

The V call is TRBV30, the J call TRBJ1-3; no clear D. The V gene lost 2 bases and the J gene lost 10 bases, with 12 bases spanning the gap. Per germline, CDR1 GTSNPN and CDR2 SVGIG (reference sequence). The CDR3 sequence is 12 residues long. The CDR3 is CAWSIDLWTIYF. The DNA of the CDR3 is TGTGCCTGGAGTATAGACTTATGGACCATATATTTT.

The V and J genes are TRBV25-1 and TRBJ2-2, with 8 bases matching TRBD2. Unmatched junction bases numbered 16, after V lost 8 bases and J lost 5 bases. The CDR3 contains 17 residues. Germline values: CDR1 MGHDK, CDR2 SYGVNS. The CDR3 loop reads CASGGALGTSITGELFF. For the CDR3, the DNA is TGTGCCAGCGGGGGAGCACTGGGGACTAGTATAACCGGGGAGCTGTTTTTT.

The chain has TRBV19 and TRBJ2-1; 7 bases are a match to TRBD2. With V trimmed by 4 bases and J by 8 bases, 5 bases remained unmatched. Germline loops: CDR1 LNHDA, CDR2 SQIVND (reference sequence). The CDR3 has 13 amino acids. The CDR3 coding sequence is TGTGCCAGTAGTACTGCTAGCGGCCATGAGCAGTTCTTC. As protein: CASSTASGHEQFF.

The chain has TRBV11-2 and TRBJ1-1, with 8 bases fitting TRBD1. Trimming at V came to 3 bases and at J to 4 bases, leaving 4 bases not matched to a gene. There are 14 residues in the CDR3. Germline values: CDR1 SGHAT, CDR2 FQNNGV. CDR3 DNA sequence: TGTGCCAGCAGCTTCCTCAGGGGGCTCACTGAAGCTTTCTTT. Its protein is CASSFLRGLTEAFF. Using reference TRBV11-2 and TRBJ1-1 for the parts outside the CDR3, the full variable domain is EAGVAQSPRYKIIEKRQSVAFWCNPISGHATLYWYQQILGQGPKLLIQFQNNGVVDDSQLPKDRFSAERLKGVDSTLKIQPAKLEDSAVYLCASSFLRGLTEAFFGQGTRLTVV.

The sample holds a few counts of this clone. This sequence joins TRBV11-2 and TRBJ2-3; 9 bases line up with TRBD2. This CDR3 has 18 amino acids. V shed 7 bases, J shed 0 bases, and the junction held 14 bases outside the gene matches. CDR1 is SGHAT and CDR2 is FQNNGV in the germline V gene. DNA for the CDR3: TGTGCCAGCACCCGAGTGGCGGGAGGGCCGGTCAGCACAGATACGCAGTATTTT. Its translation is CASTRVAGGPVSTDTQYF.

This clone was found a few times. The chain is built from TRBV27 and TRBJ1-6; 8 bases fit TRBD1. This CDR3 has 14 residues. V lost 5 bases, J lost 9 bases, and 6 bases stayed unmatched. Germline CDR1 MNHEY, CDR2 SMNVEV (reference sequence). The CDR3 DNA follows: TGTGCCAGCAGTCGCGGACAGGGAGGTTCACCCCTCCACTTT. Its translation: CASSRGQGGSPLHF.

The V gene is TRBV4-1, the J gene TRBJ2-1, with D perhaps matching TRBD2 (5 bases). Germline V gene data show CDR1 as MGHRA and CDR2 as YSYEKL. The CDR3 is made up of 15 amino acids. V dropped 4 bases and J dropped 5 bases, with 15 bases sitting between them. CDR3 residues: CASSPAPSRDNEQFF. CDR3 sequence (DNA): TGCGCCAGCAGCCCGGCCCCTAGCAGAGACAATGAGCAGTTCTTC.

The chain combines TRBV5-6 with TRBJ2-5; a possible D gene is TRBD2 (5 bases). The CDR3 contains 13 residues. V was cut by 4 bases and J by 4 bases, with 11 bases left in between. Germline lookup yields CDR1 SGHDT and CDR2 YYEEEE. The CDR3 here is CASSSLGVETQYF. Here the CDR3 DNA reads TGTGCCAGCAGCAGTCTCGGGGTAGAGACCCAGTACTTC.

This chain joins TRBV28 and TRBJ2-7; D call uncertain. V was trimmed by 4 bases and J by 2 bases, leaving 3 bases between them. CDR3 length equals 11 residues. Germline V gene data show CDR1 as MDHEN and CDR2 as SYDVKM. The CDR3 reads CASSSPYEQYF. The CDR3 DNA reads as TGTGCCAGCAGTTCTCCCTACGAGCAGTACTTC. Combining the CDR3 with reference TRBV28 and TRBJ2-7 gives the whole variable domain DVKVTQSSRYLVKRTGEKVFLECVQDMDHENMFWYRQDPGLGLRLIYFSYDVKMKEKGDIPEGYSVSREKKERFSLILESASTNQTSMYLCASSSPYEQYFGPGTRLTVT.

The chain links TRBV2 to TRBJ2-1; tentatively, D is TRBD1 (5 bases). This CDR3 has 13 residues. The V end was cut by 6 bases, the J end by 3 bases, with 9 bases between. Per germline, CDR1 SNHLY and CDR2 FYNNEI. The CDR3 nucleotides are TGTGCCAGCAGCCGACAGCTCTACAATGAGCAGTTCTTC. This translates into CASSRQLYNEQFF.

The chain couples TRBV10-3 to TRBJ1-6; TRBD1 aligns across 10 bases. Germline lookup yields CDR1 ENHRY and CDR2 SYGVKD. V was pared by 11 bases and J by 0 bases, with 13 bases of the junction left unmatched. The CDR3 contains 18 residues. CDR3 protein: CASSPGQGRISYNSPLHF. Here the CDR3 DNA reads TGTGCCTCATCACCGGGACAGGGGAGAATCTCCTATAATTCACCCCTCCACTTT.

The chain is built from TRBV3-1 (or the pseudogene TRBV3-2) and TRBJ1-1; 10 bases are a match to TRBD1. Per the germline V gene, CDR1 is LGHDT and CDR2 is YNNKEL (reference sequence). CDR3 length: 14 amino acids. V gave up 4 bases and J gave up 10 bases; unmatched junction bases: 9. The CDR3 region is CASSLGQGEVGAFF. The CDR3 DNA reads as TGTGCCAGCAGCCTCGGACAGGGGGAGGTTGGAGCTTTCTTT.

This clone was detected only once. The chain links TRBV5-1 to TRBJ2-2; 7 nucleotides line up with TRBD1. CDR1 SGHRS and CDR2 YFSETQ come from the germline V gene. V gave up 4 bases and J gave up 2 bases; unmatched junction bases: 5. The CDR3 loop spans 15 amino acids. DNA for the CDR3: TGCGCCAGCAGCCCAGGGGACAGCAACACCGGGGAGCTGTTTTTT. It yields the protein CASSPGDSNTGELFF.

This clone showed up just once. This sequence joins TRBV5-1 and TRBJ2-1; no clear D gene. Germline V gene sequence: CDR1 SGHRS, CDR2 YFSETQ. The CDR3 sequence is 17 residues long. Trimming took off 3 bases at V and 6 bases at J, with 22 bases between the two ends. The CDR3 spells CASSSARSQFISNEQFF. CDR3 sequence (DNA): TGCGCCAGCAGCTCGGCGAGGAGTCAGTTTATCTCCAATGAGCAGTTCTTC.

The chain joins TRBV12-3 or TRBV12-4 to TRBJ1-2; a weak D match, TRBD1 (6 bases). There are 13 residues in the CDR3. V lost 6 bases to trimming and J lost 6 bases, with 14 bases between them. CDR3 residues: CASSLQGVNGYTF. DNA of the CDR3: TGTGCCAGCAGCCTACAGGGTGTCAATGGCTACACCTTC.

J is TRBJ2-7 and V is TRBV7-9; D is possibly TRBD1 (5 bases). Germline V gene sequence: CDR1 SEHNR, CDR2 FQNEAQ (reference sequence). Trimming cost V 5 bases and J 0 bases, with 14 bases left between them. The CDR3 runs 15 residues. The chain's CDR3 is CASSEVAGPSYEQYF. The CDR3 DNA is TGTGCCAGCAGCGAAGTGGCAGGGCCCTCCTACGAGCAGTACTTC.

J is TRBJ1-6 and V is TRBV2, with D possibly matching TRBD1 (6 bases). The CDR3 extends over 17 amino acids. Germline CDR1 is SNHLY and CDR2 is FYNNEI. Between the trimmed V and J ends, which lost 5 bases and 0 bases, there was a span of 14 bases. The CDR3 is CASSYDRTSSYNSPLHF. CDR3 nucleotides: TGTGCCAGCAGTTACGACAGGACGAGCTCCTATAATTCACCCCTCCACTTT.

This chain connects TRBV9 to TRBJ2-3; tentatively, D is TRBD2 (5 bases). CDR3 size: 17 residues. Trimming removed 0 bases at V and 1 base at J, with 15 bases between. In germline, CDR1 is SGDLS, CDR2 YYNGEE. The CDR3 sequence is CASSVGGRLRGTDTQYF. CDR3 coding DNA: TGTGCCAGCAGCGTAGGGGGTCGGTTGAGGGGCACAGATACGCAGTATTTT.

For this clone: Other nucleotide sequences from this sample produce the same CDR3. V gene TRBV3-1 (or the pseudogene TRBV3-2) combines with J gene TRBJ2-4; 11 nucleotides agree with TRBD1. The J segment lost 6 bases and the V segment lost 3 bases, leaving 1 base of the junction unmatched. CDR1 is LGHDT and CDR2 is YNNKEL in the germline V gene (reference sequence). The CDR3 totals 14 residues. CDR3 sequence: CASSQGQGGNIQYF. The CDR3 bases are TGTGCCAGCAGCCAGGGACAGGGGGGAAACATTCAGTACTTC.

The V and J genes are TRBV28 and TRBJ2-1; 8 bases map to TRBD2. The V and J ends lost 6 bases and 12 bases, in that order; junction bases with no gene match: 22. The CDR3 spans 17 residues. Germline V gene lookup returns CDR1 MDHEN and CDR2 SYDVKM. This chain's CDR3 is CASRRLVSSGSEVGQFF. The CDR3 DNA reads as TGTGCCAGCAGACGACTAGTTTCTAGCGGGTCGGAAGTTGGGCAGTTCTTC.

The chain recombines TRBV2 with TRBJ1-2, with D unresolved. Trimming removed 3 bases at V and 8 bases at J, with 10 bases between. The CDR3 is 12 residues long. Germline V gene data show CDR1 as SNHLY and CDR2 as FYNNEI. CDR3 bases: TGTGCCAGCAGTGAGGGCTGGAAAGGCTACACCTTC. Protein sequence: CASSEGWKGYTF.

The chain employs TRBV18 and TRBJ2-1; weak D call: TRBD1 (6 bases). Trimming took 4 bases from V and 8 from J, leaving 18 bases between them. This CDR3 region has 15 residues. Per germline, CDR1 KGHSH and CDR2 LQKENI. The CDR3 DNA reads as TGTGCCAGCTCACGGACAGTGGATGGGTACGATGAGCAGTTCTTC. As protein: CASSRTVDGYDEQFF.